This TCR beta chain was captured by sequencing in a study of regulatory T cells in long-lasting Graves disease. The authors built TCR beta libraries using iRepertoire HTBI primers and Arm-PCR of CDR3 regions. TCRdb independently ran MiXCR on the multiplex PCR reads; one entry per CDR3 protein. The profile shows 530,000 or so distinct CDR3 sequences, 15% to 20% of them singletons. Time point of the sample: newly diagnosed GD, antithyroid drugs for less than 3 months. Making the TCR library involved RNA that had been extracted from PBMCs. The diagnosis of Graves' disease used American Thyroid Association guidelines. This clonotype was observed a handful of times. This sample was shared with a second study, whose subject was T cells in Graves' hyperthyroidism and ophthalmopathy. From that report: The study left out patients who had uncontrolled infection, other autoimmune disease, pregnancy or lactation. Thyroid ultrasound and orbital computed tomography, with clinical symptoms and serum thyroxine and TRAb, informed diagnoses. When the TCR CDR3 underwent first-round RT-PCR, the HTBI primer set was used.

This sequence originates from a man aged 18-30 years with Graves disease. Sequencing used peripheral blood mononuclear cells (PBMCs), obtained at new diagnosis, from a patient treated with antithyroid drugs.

In DNA, the CDR3 is TGTGCCAGCAGACAGGGGATCAGCAATCAGCCCCAGCATTTT. Translating gives CASRQGISNQPQHF. This chain joins TRBV6-2 or TRBV6-3 and TRBJ1-5; 7 bases line up with TRBD1. This CDR3 has 14 residues. V shed 6 bases, J shed 1 base, and the junction held 3 bases outside the gene matches. Germline V lookup: CDR1 MNHEY, CDR2 SVGEGT.